This TCR beta chain derives from a study of breast tumors, draining lymph nodes, adjacent tissues. Samples came from axillary lymph nodes draining the breast cancer. There are many counts of this clonotype. The target antigen is unknown. Relative to the germline gene, one junction end is altered; a read error may explain this. Germline V gives CDR1 SGHRS, CDR2 YFSETQ. CDR3 length: 13 residues. Findings of the study overall: Most tumor T cells seemingly derive from lymph node, then expand in tumor. Compared with lymph nodes, tumors were less diverse; compared with nontumor tissue, more. That most tumor T cells come from lymph nodes remained unproven.

TCRdb reprocessed the multiplex PCR reads via MiXCR and lists one record per CDR3 protein. The table shows 290,000 or so distinct CDR3 sequences, with over 25% occurring only once. The rearrangement uses TRBV5-1 and TRBJ1-4; a weak D match, TRBD1 (5 bases). This sequence was found in a female donor with breast cancer. Some clones in this sample may be carry-over from other donors' samples. Sequencing input: axillary lymph node tissue. CDR3 protein: CASSSDTNENLFF. CDR3 nucleotides: TGCGCCAGCAGTTCGGACACGAATGAAAACCTGTTTTTT.